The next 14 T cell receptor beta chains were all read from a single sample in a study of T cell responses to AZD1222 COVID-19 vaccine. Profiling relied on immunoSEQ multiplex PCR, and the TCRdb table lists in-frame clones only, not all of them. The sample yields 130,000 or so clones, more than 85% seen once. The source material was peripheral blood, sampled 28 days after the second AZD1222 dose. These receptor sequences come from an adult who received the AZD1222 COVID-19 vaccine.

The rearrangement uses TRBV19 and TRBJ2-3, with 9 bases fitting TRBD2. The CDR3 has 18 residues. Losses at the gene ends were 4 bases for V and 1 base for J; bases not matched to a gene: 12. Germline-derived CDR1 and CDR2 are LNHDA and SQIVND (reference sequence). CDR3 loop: CASSRQPASGVGTDTQYF. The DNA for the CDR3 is TGTGCCAGTAGTAGGCAGCCCGCTAGCGGGGTAGGCACAGATACGCAGTATTTT.

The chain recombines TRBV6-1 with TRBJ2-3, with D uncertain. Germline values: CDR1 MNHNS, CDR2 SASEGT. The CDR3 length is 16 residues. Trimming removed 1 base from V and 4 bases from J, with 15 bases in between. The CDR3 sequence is CASSEVFYLSSDTQYF. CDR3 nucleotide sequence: TGTGCCAGCAGTGAAGTCTTCTACCTGTCGTCAGATACGCAGTATTTT.

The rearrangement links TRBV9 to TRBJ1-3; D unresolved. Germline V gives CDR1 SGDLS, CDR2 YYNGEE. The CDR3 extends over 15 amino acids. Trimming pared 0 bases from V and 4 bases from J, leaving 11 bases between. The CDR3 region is CASSVGAGPGNTIYF. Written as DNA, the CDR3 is TGTGCCAGCAGCGTAGGCGCCGGTCCGGGAAACACCATATATTTT.

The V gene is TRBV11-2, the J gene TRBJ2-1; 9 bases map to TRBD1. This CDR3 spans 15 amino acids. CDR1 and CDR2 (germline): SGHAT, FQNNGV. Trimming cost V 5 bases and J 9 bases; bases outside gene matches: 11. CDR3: CASSKTRDRAGEQFF. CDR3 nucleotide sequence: TGTGCCAGCAGCAAAACCAGGGACAGGGCCGGTGAGCAGTTCTTC. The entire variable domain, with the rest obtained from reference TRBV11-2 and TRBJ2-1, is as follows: EAGVAQSPRYKIIEKRQSVAFWCNPISGHATLYWYQQILGQGPKLLIQFQNNGVVDDSQLPKDRFSAERLKGVDSTLKIQPAKLEDSAVYLCASSKTRDRAGEQFFGPGTRLTVL.

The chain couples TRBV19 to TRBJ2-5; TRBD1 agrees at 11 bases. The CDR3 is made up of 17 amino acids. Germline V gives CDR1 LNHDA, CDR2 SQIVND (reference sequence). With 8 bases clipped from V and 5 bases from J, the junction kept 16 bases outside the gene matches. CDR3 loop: CASSVSGTGGMVETQYF. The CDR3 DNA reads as TGTGCCAGTTCCGTTTCGGGGACAGGGGGTATGGTCGAGACCCAGTACTTC. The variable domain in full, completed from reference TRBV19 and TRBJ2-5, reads DGGITQSPKYLFRKEGQNVTLSCEQNLNHDAMYWYRQDPGQGLRLIYYSQIVNDFQKGDIAEGYSVSREKKESFPLTVTSAQKNPTAFYLCASSVSGTGGMVETQYFGPGTRLLVL.

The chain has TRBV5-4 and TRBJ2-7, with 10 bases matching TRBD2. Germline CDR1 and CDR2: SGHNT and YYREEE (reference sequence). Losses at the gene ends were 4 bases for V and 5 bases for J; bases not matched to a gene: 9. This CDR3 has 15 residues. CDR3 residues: CASSKSSGRTNEQYV. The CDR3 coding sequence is TGTGCCAGCAGCAAATCTAGCGGGAGAACGAACGAGCAGTACGTC.

CDR3 sequence: CASSQGSGGNTIYF. The DNA of the CDR3 is TGTGCCAGCAGCCAAGGCTCAGGGGGAAACACCATATATTTT. The rearrangement joins TRBV14 to TRBJ1-3; D perhaps matches TRBD1 (5 bases). Germline CDR1 SGHDN, CDR2 FVKESK. V gave up 1 base and J gave up 4 bases, with 8 bases separating them. This CDR3 has 14 residues. Based on the CDR3 plus reference TRBV14 and TRBJ1-3, the full variable domain is EAGVTQFPSHSVIEKGQTVTLRCDPISGHDNLYWYRRVMGKEIKFLLHFVKESKQDESGMPNNRFLAERTGGTYSTLKVQPAELEDSGVYFCASSQGSGGNTIYFGEGSWLTVV.

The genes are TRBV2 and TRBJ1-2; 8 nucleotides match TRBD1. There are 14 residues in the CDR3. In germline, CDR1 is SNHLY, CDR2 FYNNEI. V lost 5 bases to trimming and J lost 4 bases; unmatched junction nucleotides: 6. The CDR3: CASSPQDRVYGYTF. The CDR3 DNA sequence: TGTGCCAGCAGTCCCCAGGACAGGGTCTATGGCTACACCTTC.

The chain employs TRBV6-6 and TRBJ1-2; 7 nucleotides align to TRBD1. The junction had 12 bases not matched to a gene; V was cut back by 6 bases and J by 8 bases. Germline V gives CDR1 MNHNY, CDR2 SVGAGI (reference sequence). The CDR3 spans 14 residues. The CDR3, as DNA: TGTGCCAGCAGCTCGACAGGGACGAGTGGGGGCTACACCTTC. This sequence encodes CASSSTGTSGGYTF.

CDR3 loop: CASSLAAIGNTDTQYF. CDR3 bases: TGTGCCAGCAGCTTAGCGGCCATAGGGAACACAGATACGCAGTATTTT. The genes are TRBV7-2 and TRBJ2-3; D gene unclear. V shed 0 bases and J shed 2 bases, with 12 bases lying between them. The germline CDR1 and CDR2 sequences are SGHTA and FQGNSA. There are 16 residues in the CDR3.

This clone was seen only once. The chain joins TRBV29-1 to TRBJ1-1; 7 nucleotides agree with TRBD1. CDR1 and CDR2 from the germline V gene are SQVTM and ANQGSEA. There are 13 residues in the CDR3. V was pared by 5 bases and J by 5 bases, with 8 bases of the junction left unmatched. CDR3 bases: TGCAGCGTTATAGTAAGGGGGCGGACTGAAGCTTTCTTT. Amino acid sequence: CSVIVRGRTEAFF.

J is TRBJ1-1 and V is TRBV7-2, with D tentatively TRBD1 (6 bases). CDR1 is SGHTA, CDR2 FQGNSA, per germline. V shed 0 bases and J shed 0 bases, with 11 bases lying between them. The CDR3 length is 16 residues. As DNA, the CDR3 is TGTGCCAGCAGCTTAGCCGACAGGACTTTGAACACTGAAGCTTTCTTT. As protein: CASSLADRTLNTEAFF.

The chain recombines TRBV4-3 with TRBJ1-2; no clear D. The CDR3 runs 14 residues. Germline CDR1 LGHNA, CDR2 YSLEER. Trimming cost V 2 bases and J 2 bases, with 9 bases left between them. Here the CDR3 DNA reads TGCGCCAGCAGCCAAACGACACAGAACTATGGCTACACCTTC. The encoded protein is CASSQTTQNYGYTF.

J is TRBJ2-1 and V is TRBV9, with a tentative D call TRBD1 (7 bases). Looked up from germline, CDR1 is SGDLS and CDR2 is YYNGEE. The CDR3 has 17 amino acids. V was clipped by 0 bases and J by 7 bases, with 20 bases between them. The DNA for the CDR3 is TGTGCCAGCAGCGTAGCTGTGGCAGGGGGGCGAGGTAATGAGCAGTTCTTC. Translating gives CASSVAVAGGRGNEQFF.